Each of the 26 T cell receptor beta chains below was sequenced from the same sample in a study of regulatory T cells in long-lasting Graves disease. The time point: newly diagnosed GD, antithyroid drugs for less than 3 months. After RNA was extracted from PBMCs, the TCR library was made from it. To make TCR beta libraries, researchers used iRepertoire HTBI primers and Arm-PCR of CDR3 regions. TCRdb re-called the multiplex PCR reads with MiXCR, one entry per CDR3 protein. The sample records 680,000 or so distinct CDR3 sequences, roughly 15% being singletons. These sequences were also reported in another study, on T cells in Graves' hyperthyroidism and ophthalmopathy.

This specimen consisted of peripheral blood mononuclear cells (PBMCs), obtained at new diagnosis, from a patient treated with antithyroid drugs. Receptors originate from a young woman with Graves disease.

The table lists this clonotype with many counts. The chain links TRBV7-2 to TRBJ1-2; 7 bases are a match to TRBD1. Germline V gene data show CDR1 as SGHTA and CDR2 as FQGNSA. The CDR3 is 13 residues long. Trimming cost V 8 bases and J 6 bases; bases outside gene matches: 9. CDR3 sequence: CASGGTDRHGYTF. Here the CDR3 DNA reads TGTGCCAGCGGAGGGACAGATAGACATGGCTACACCTTC.

In its sample, this clonotype was seen many times. This chain links TRBV12-3 or TRBV12-4 with TRBJ2-3; D unclear. The CDR3 runs 13 residues. V shed 6 bases and J shed 1 base, with 8 bases lying between them. CDR3 region: CASSPSRTDTQYF. The CDR3 nucleotides read TGTGCCAGCAGCCCGAGCCGCACAGATACGCAGTATTTT.

This clonotype has a handful of counts. The gene calls are TRBV28 and TRBJ2-7, with TRBD1 matching over 11 bases. Germline CDR1 MDHEN, CDR2 SYDVKM. This CDR3 region has 15 residues. The V gene end was trimmed by 5 bases and the J gene end by 4 bases; junction bases not matched to a gene: 7. The CDR3, as DNA: TGTGCCAGCAGTGAACAGGGACAGGGGGATTACGAGCAGTACTTC. This encodes CASSEQGQGDYEQYF.

The table lists this clonotype with many counts. The V call is TRBV7-8, the J call TRBJ2-3; D is perhaps TRBD2 (5 bases). This CDR3 is 16 amino acids long. The V end lost 3 bases, the J end lost 6 bases, and 19 bases lay between the germline ends. The germline V gene encodes CDR1 SGHVS and CDR2 FQNEAQ. The CDR3 bases are TGTGCCAGCAGCTTGTCAGGACTTCGAAAGGTGGATACGCAGTATTTT. This sequence encodes CASSLSGLRKVDTQYF.

Many counts were recorded for this clonotype. The chain combines TRBV28 with TRBJ1-5, with D possibly being TRBD1 (5 bases). The CDR3 sequence is 14 residues long. Trimming cost V 7 bases and J 6 bases, with 16 bases left between them. CDR1 and CDR2 from the germline V gene are MDHEN and SYDVKM. The DNA for the CDR3 is TGTGCCAGCACCCCTGGAGGGGCCCCTCAGCCCCAGCATTTT. Translation gives CASTPGGAPQPQHF.

This clonotype has ten or more counts. The rearrangement joins TRBV12-3 or TRBV12-4 to TRBJ1-1, with D maybe TRBD1 (6 bases). CDR3 size: 14 residues. V was pared by 7 bases and J by 5 bases, with 17 bases between. CDR3 amino acids: CASTLTGFRTEAFF. CDR3 DNA sequence: TGTGCCAGCACCCTCACAGGGTTTCGGACTGAAGCTTTCTTT.

This clonotype was picked up many times. The V call is TRBV3-1, the J call TRBJ2-7; TRBD2 matches at 12 bases. The trim removed 6 bases at V and 3 bases at J, leaving 3 bases unmatched. This CDR3 is 14 amino acids long. CDR1 is LGHDT and CDR2 is YNNKEL in the germline V gene (reference sequence). This chain's CDR3 is CASSQTSGSYEQYF. Here the CDR3 DNA reads TGTGCCAGCAGTCAGACTAGCGGGAGCTACGAGCAGTACTTC.

Many counts were recorded for this clonotype. The rearrangement joins TRBV28 to TRBJ2-1, with D unresolved. The CDR3 covers 15 residues. V dropped 5 bases and J dropped 4 bases, with 15 bases sitting between them. CDR1 and CDR2 (germline): MDHEN, SYDVKM. CDR3 bases: TGTGCCAGCAGTGATATGAGGTCGGATTACAATGAGCAGTTCTTC. Translated: CASSDMRSDYNEQFF.

This clonotype was detected many times. The V call is TRBV7-2, the J call TRBJ2-7; D perhaps matches TRBD1 (5 bases). V lost 3 bases, J lost 4 bases, and 13 bases lay in between. This CDR3 has 14 amino acids. CDR1 and CDR2 from the germline V gene are SGHTA and FQGNSA. The CDR3 loop is CASSFFSGAYEQYF. The CDR3 nucleotides read TGTGCCAGCAGCTTCTTCTCTGGGGCGTACGAGCAGTACTTC.

This clonotype has at least ten counts. The V and J genes are TRBV6-1 and TRBJ1-1; D remains unclear. This CDR3 contains 12 residues. Germline CDR1 MNHNS, CDR2 SASEGT. V shed 7 bases and J shed 1 base, with 7 bases lying between them. The CDR3 bases are TGTGCCAGCATTCAGACGAACACTGAAGCTTTCTTT. Amino acids: CASIQTNTEAFF.

This clonotype was recorded many times. The chain has TRBV2 and TRBJ2-7, with D unclear. The germline V and J ends were trimmed by 3 bases and 4 bases, with 7 bases remaining between them. CDR1 is SNHLY and CDR2 is FYNNEI in the germline V gene. The CDR3 is made up of 12 amino acids. CDR3 nucleotides: TGTGCCAGCAGTGACCTGGGATACGAGCAGTACTTC. Its translation: CASSDLGYEQYF.

The table lists this clonotype with many counts. The V gene is TRBV12-3 or TRBV12-4, the J gene TRBJ1-4; D ambiguous. The V end was cut by 5 bases, the J end by 8 bases, with 15 bases between. CDR3 length: 14 residues. The CDR3 region has the DNA TGTGCCAGCAGTCTACCCCGGGAGGACGAAAAACTGTTTTTT. It translates to CASSLPREDEKLFF.

The J gene is TRBJ2-2, the V gene TRBV28, with D perhaps matching TRBD1 or TRBD2 (5 bases each). Germline V gene lookup returns CDR1 MDHEN and CDR2 SYDVKM. V gave up 8 bases and J gave up 1 base, with 14 bases separating them. The length of the CDR3 is 15 residues. The CDR3 reads CASLPGRMNTGELFF. The CDR3 DNA follows: TGTGCCAGCCTACCGGGACGGATGAACACCGGGGAGCTGTTTTTT. The whole variable domain, filled in from reference TRBV28 and TRBJ2-2, reads DVKVTQSSRYLVKRTGEKVFLECVQDMDHENMFWYRQDPGLGLRLIYFSYDVKMKEKGDIPEGYSVSREKKERFSLILESASTNQTSMYLCASLPGRMNTGELFFGEGSRLTVL.

This clonotype was counted between two and nine times. V and J are TRBV29-1 and TRBJ2-5, with no clear D. The CDR3 contains 13 residues. Germline lookup yields CDR1 SQVTM and CDR2 ANQGSEA. Deletions cut 5 bases from V and 2 bases from J, with 12 bases between. The CDR3 spells CSVSSVRQETQYF. CDR3 nucleotides: TGCAGCGTTTCCTCGGTACGACAAGAGACCCAGTACTTC.

The V gene is TRBV3-1, the J gene TRBJ2-1, with 9 bases aligning to TRBD1. The ends lost 4 bases at V and 10 bases at J; junction bases unmatched: 14. The CDR3 has 16 residues. Germline values: CDR1 LGHDT, CDR2 YNNKEL (reference sequence). This CDR3 reads CASSPTTGTGREEQFF. CDR3 coding DNA: TGTGCCAGCAGCCCGACTACCGGGACAGGGAGGGAAGAGCAGTTCTTC.

This clonotype came up many times. V usage is TRBV20-1 and J usage is TRBJ1-1, with 7 bases fitting TRBD1. The germline CDR1 and CDR2 sequences are DFQATT and SNEGSKA (reference sequence). J gave up 5 bases and V 6 bases, and 12 bases lay outside the gene matches. CDR3 length: 14 amino acids. The CDR3 region has the DNA TGCAGTGCCAGGAAAGGAGGGGGCGCGACTGAAGCTTTCTTT. Translation gives CSARKGGGATEAFF.

In its sample, this clonotype was seen a few times. This chain connects TRBV7-9 to TRBJ2-7, with D uncertain. The CDR3 sequence is 14 residues long. CDR1 and CDR2 (germline): SEHNR, FQNEAQ (reference sequence). Trimming left V 1 base short and J 3 bases short, with 10 bases between. CDR3 in DNA: TGTGCCAGCAGCTTAGAACCTAACAGCTACGAGCAGTACTTC. The encoded protein is CASSLEPNSYEQYF. The entire variable domain, with the rest obtained from reference TRBV7-9 and TRBJ2-7, is as follows: DTGVSQNPRHKITKRGQNVTFRCDPISEHNRLYWYRQTLGQGPEFLTYFQNEAQLEKSRLLSDRFSAERPKGSFSTLEIQRTEQGDSAMYLCASSLEPNSYEQYFGPGTRLTVT.

The chain recombines TRBV5-8 with TRBJ1-4; a possible D gene is TRBD1 (5 bases). The V end was cut by 0 bases, the J end by 7 bases, with 10 bases between. Germline V gene data show CDR1 as SGHTS and CDR2 as YDEGEE. CDR3 length: 14 residues. This chain's CDR3 is CASSLVWGGEKLFF. CDR3 nucleotide sequence: TGTGCCAGCAGCTTGGTATGGGGCGGTGAAAAACTGTTTTTT.

This clonotype was counted only a few times. This rearrangement joins TRBV20-1 to TRBJ2-1, with 9 bases fitting TRBD2. The CDR3 runs 14 residues. J was trimmed by 7 bases and V by 2 bases; bases with no gene match: 6. The V gene's germline CDR1 is DFQATT and CDR2 SNEGSKA (reference sequence). The CDR3: CSARLPSGMNEQFF. The CDR3 coding sequence is TGCAGTGCTAGACTGCCTAGCGGGATGAATGAGCAGTTCTTC.

V gene TRBV19 combines with J gene TRBJ1-3; D not resolved. Trimming stripped 7 bases from V and 0 bases from J, with 13 bases between. This CDR3 has 15 residues. The germline CDR1 and CDR2 sequences are LNHDA and SQIVND (reference sequence). The CDR3 DNA reads as TGTGCCAGTATATCCCGGGCCTACTCTGGAAACACCATATATTTT. Amino acids: CASISRAYSGNTIYF.

This clonotype has just a few counts. The chain uses TRBV14 and TRBJ1-6, with 9 bases fitting TRBD1. The length of the CDR3 is 16 residues. The ends lost 5 bases at V and 10 bases at J; junction bases unmatched: 12. Germline V gene sequence: CDR1 SGHDN, CDR2 FVKESK. The CDR3 protein is CASSGLGQGLISPLHF. The CDR3 DNA reads TGTGCCAGCAGCGGTCTGGGACAGGGTTTGATCTCACCCCTCCACTTT.

This chain connects TRBV29-1 to TRBJ1-4, with TRBD1 matching over 9 bases. The V segment lost 7 bases and the J segment 6 bases; nucleotides outside the gene matches: 9. CDR1 and CDR2 from the germline V gene are SQVTM and ANQGSEA. The CDR3 extends over 14 amino acids. The CDR3: CSAGGTGIYEKLFF. The CDR3 coding sequence is TGCAGCGCCGGCGGGACAGGGATCTATGAAAAACTGTTTTTT. The full variable domain, its missing parts supplied by reference TRBV29-1 and TRBJ1-4, is SAVISQKPSRDICQRGTSLTIQCQVDSQVTMMFWYRQQPGQSLTLIATANQGSEATYESGFVIDKFPISRPNLTFSTLTVSNMSPEDSSIYLCSAGGTGIYEKLFFGSGTQLSVL.

This clonotype has at least ten counts. V is TRBV28 and J is TRBJ2-3, with a weak D call TRBD2 (5 bases). The CDR3 has 15 residues. Deletions cut 2 bases from V and 8 bases from J, with 17 bases between. Germline lookup yields CDR1 MDHEN and CDR2 SYDVKM. DNA of the CDR3: TGTGCCAGCAGTTTAAGCGGAAATGTCCTTGGTACGCAGTATTTT. This gives the protein CASSLSGNVLGTQYF.

The chain combines TRBV5-1 with TRBJ2-6; no clear D gene. The germline CDR1 and CDR2 sequences are SGHRS and YFSETQ. CDR3 length: 15 amino acids. With 4 bases removed from V and 0 bases from J, the gap between germline ends came to 8 bases. The CDR3 nucleotides are TGCGCCAGCAGCGCCTTCAACTCTGGGGCCAACGTCCTGACTTTC. Its protein is CASSAFNSGANVLTF.

This clonotype has more than one count but fewer than ten. The chain has TRBV19 and TRBJ2-7, with 10 nucleotides matching TRBD2. The germline CDR1 and CDR2 sequences are LNHDA and SQIVND (reference sequence). The V segment lost 10 bases and the J segment 0 bases; nucleotides outside the gene matches: 6. The CDR3 runs to 14 residues. The CDR3 spells CATAPSGSSYEQYF. The CDR3, as DNA: TGTGCCACCGCACCTAGCGGGAGCTCCTACGAGCAGTACTTC.

Many counts were recorded for this clonotype. This chain links TRBV24-1 with TRBJ1-2, with D uncertain. Per the germline V gene, CDR1 is KGHDR and CDR2 is SFDVKD. The CDR3 contains 14 residues. With 1 base removed from V and 5 bases from J, the gap between germline ends came to 10 bases. CDR3 bases: TGTGCCACCAGTGATTTCGGAACAGCTTATGGCTACACCTTC. Encoded protein: CATSDFGTAYGYTF.